This T cell receptor (beta chain) was sequenced in a study of CD8+ T cells in alopecia areata. RNA was isolated and reverse transcribed to cDNA, the sequencing template. Sequencing used immunoSEQ multiplex PCR; TCRdb keeps in-frame clones, though not all of them. Of roughly 190,000 clones listed, more than 50% are singletons. Treatment here: oral pan-JAK inhibitor, 5-10 mg twice daily. V was shortened by 7 bases and J by 1 base, with 7 bases between the two germline ends. Per germline, CDR1 SQVTM and CDR2 ANQGSEA. The CDR3 extends over 11 amino acids. The chain links TRBV29-1 to TRBJ1-1; D not certain. The specimen comprised CD4+ T cells sorted from blood, sampled at week 24, from a patient treated with tofacitinib. This sequence originates from a human donor with alopecia areata. The CDR3 loop is CSAGRNTEAFF. CDR3 sequence (DNA): TGCAGCGCCGGACGGAACACTGAAGCTTTCTTT.